This T cell receptor beta chain was observed in a study of shared clonotypes between healthy human individuals. Study-wide results and caveats: Non-shared clonotypes displayed generation probabilities falling below those of clonotypes present in all four donors.

Comments on this clone: The antigen is unknown.

Germline CDR1 is KGHSH and CDR2 is LQKENI. V shed 4 bases and J shed 4 bases, with 19 bases lying between them. The CDR3 has 16 residues. Using immunoSEQ multiplex PCR, the repertoire was profiled, and TCRdb retains in-frame clones only, with some absent. The sample gives 2,500,000 or so clones, 80% to 95% of which show up once; approximately 0.37% is in the top ten. Each of the donors was a healthy adult who was HIV-negative and had not had a recent acute infection or vaccination. All the donors were Caucasian adults who lived in Nashville, Tennessee. V is TRBV18 and J is TRBJ1-2, with D perhaps TRBD1 (6 bases). Sequencing input: naive CD4+ T cells from PBMCs. Documented subset: CD45RA+ positively selected. The sequence was obtained from a man aged 18 to 29 in good health. Some clones in this sample may be carry-over from other donors' samples. The CDR3 DNA is TGTGCCAGCTCACGACAGGAATTCTCGCTAGGCTATGGCTACACCTTC. Amino acids: CASSRQEFSLGYGYTF.